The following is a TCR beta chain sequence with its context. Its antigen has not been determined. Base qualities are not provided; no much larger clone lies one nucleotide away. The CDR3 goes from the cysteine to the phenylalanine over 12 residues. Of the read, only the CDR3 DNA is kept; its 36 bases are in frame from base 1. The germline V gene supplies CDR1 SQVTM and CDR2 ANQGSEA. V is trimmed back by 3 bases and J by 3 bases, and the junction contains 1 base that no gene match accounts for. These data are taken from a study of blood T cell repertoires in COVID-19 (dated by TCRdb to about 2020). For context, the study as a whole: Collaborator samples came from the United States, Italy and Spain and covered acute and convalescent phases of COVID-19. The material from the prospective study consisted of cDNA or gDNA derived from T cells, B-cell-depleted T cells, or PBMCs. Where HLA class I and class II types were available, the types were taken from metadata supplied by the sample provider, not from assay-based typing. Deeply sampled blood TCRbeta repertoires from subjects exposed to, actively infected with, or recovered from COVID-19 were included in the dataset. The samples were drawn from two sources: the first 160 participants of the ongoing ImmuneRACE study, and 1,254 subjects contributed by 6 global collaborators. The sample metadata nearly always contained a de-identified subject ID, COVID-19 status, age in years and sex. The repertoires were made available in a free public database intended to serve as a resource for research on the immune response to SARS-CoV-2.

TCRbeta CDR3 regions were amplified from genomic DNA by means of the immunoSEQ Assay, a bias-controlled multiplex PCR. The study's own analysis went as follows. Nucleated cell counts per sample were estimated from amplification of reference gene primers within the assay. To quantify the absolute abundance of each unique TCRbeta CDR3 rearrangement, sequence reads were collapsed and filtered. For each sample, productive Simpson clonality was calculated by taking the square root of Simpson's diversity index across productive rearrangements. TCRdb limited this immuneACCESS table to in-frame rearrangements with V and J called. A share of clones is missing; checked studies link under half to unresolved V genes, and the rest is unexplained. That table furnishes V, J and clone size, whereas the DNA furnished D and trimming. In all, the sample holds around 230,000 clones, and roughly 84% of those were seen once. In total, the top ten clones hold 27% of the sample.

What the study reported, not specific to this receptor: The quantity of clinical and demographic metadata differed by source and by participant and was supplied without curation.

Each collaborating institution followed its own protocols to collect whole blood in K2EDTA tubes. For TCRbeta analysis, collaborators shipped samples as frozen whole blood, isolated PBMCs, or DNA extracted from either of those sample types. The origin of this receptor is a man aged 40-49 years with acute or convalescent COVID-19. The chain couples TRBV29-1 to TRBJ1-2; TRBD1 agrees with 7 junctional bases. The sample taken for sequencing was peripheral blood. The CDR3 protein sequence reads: CSVEDRYYGYTF. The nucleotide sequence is TGCAGCGTTGAGGACAGGTACTATGGCTACACCTTC.